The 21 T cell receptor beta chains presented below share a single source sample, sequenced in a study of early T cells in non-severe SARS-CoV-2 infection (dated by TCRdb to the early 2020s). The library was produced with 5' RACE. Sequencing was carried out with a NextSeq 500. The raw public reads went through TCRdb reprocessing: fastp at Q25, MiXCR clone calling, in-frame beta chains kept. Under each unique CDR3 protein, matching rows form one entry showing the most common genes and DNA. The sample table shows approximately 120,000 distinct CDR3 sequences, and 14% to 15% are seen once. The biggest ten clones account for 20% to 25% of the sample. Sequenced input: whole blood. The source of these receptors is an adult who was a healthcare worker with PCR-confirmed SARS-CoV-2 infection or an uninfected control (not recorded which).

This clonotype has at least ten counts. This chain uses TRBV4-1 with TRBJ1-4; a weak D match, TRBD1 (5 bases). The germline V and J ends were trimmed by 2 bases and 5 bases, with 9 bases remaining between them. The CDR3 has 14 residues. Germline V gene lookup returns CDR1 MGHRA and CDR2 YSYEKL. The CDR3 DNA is TGCGCCAGCAGCCAAAGGGGCGAGAATGAAAAACTGTTTTTT. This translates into CASSQRGENEKLFF.

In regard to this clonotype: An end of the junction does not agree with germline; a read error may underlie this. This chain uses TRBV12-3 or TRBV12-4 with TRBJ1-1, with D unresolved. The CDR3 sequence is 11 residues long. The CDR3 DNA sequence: TGTGCCAGCAGTTTAGTAGGTGAAGCTTTATTT. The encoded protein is CASSLVGEALF.

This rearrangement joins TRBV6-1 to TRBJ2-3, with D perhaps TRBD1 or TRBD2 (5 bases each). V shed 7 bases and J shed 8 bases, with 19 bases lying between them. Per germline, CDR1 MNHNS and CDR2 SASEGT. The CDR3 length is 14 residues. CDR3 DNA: TGTGCCAGCATCTTTTTAGGGGACCTCCCTACGCAGTATTTT. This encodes CASIFLGDLPTQYF.

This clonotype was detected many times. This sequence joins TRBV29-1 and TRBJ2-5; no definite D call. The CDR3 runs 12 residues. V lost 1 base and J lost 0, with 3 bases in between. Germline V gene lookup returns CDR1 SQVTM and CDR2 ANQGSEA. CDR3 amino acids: CSVEGYQETQYF. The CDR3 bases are TGCAGCGTTGAAGGGTACCAAGAGACCCAGTACTTC.

CDR3 nucleotide sequence: TGCGCCAGCAGCTTTTTGCGTGAGAACACTGAAGCTTTCTTT. Residues: CASSFLRENTEAFF. The genes are TRBV5-1 and TRBJ1-1; D not certain. Between the trimmed V and J ends, which lost 2 bases and 1 base, there was a span of 9 bases. CDR3 length: 14 residues. Germline-derived CDR1 and CDR2 are SGHRS and YFSETQ.

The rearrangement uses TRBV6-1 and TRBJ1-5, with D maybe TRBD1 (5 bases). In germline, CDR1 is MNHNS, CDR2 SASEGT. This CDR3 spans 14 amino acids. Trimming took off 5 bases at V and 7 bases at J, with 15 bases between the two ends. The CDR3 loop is CASSQQVEVQPQHF. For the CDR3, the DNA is TGTGCCAGCAGTCAACAGGTTGAGGTGCAGCCCCAGCATTTT.

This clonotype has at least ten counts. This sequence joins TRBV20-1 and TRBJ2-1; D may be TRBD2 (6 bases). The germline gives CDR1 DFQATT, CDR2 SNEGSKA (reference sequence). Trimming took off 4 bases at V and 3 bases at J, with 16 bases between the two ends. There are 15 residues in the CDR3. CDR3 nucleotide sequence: TGCAGTGCTACCGAGGGACTGCCTATCTACAATGAGCAGTTCTTC. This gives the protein CSATEGLPIYNEQFF.

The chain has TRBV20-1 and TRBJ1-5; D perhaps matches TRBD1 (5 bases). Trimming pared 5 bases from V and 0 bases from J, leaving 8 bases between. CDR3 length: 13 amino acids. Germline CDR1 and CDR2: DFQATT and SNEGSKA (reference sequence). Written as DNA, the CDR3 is TGCAGTGCTGGGACGGCTAGCAATCAGCCCCAGCATTTT. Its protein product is CSAGTASNQPQHF.

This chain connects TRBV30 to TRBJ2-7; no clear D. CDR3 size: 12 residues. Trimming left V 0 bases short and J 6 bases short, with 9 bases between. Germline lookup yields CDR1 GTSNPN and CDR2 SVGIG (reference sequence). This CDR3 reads CAWSVQRSEQYF. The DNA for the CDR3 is TGTGCCTGGAGTGTACAGAGAAGCGAGCAGTACTTC.

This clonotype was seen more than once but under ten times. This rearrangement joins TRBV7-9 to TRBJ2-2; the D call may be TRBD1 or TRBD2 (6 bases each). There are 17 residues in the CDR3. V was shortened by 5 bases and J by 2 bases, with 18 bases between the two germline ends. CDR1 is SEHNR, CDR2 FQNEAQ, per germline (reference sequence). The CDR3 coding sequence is TGTGCCAGCAGCCAGGGGTCCTGGGGGGCTAACACCGGGGAGCTGTTTTTT. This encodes CASSQGSWGANTGELFF.

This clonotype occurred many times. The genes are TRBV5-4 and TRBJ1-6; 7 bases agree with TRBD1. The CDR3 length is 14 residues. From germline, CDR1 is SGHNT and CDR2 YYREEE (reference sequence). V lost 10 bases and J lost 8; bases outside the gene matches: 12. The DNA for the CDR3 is TGTGCCCTGACGGACAGGCGGGTAGATTCACCCCTCCACTTT. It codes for CALTDRRVDSPLHF.

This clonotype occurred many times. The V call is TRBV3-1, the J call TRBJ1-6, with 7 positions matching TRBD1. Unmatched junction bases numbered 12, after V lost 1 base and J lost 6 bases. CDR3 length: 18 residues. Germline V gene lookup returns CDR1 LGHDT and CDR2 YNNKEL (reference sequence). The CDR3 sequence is CASSQGVILGTANSPLHF. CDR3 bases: TGTGCCAGCAGCCAAGGGGTTATCTTAGGGACAGCTAATTCACCCCTCCACTTT.

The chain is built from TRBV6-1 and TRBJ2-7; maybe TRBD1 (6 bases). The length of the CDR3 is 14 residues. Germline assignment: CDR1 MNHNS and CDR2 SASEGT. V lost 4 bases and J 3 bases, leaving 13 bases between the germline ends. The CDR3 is CASSAGTQYYEQYF. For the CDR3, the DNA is TGTGCCAGCAGTGCCGGGACACAGTACTACGAGCAGTACTTC.

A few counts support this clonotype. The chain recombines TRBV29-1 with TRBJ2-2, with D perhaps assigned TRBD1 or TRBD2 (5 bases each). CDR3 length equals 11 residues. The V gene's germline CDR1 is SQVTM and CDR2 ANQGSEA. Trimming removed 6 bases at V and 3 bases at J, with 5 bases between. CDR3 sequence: CSVGDTGELFF. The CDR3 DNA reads TGCAGCGTGGGGGACACCGGGGAGCTGTTTTTT.

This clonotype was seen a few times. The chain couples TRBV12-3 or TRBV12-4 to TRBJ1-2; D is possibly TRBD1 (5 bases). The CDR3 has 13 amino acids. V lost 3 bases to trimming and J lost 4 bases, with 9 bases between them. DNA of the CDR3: TGTGCCAGCAGTTTTCAGGGAGGCTATGGCTACACCTTC. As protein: CASSFQGGYGYTF.

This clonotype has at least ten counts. CDR3 in amino acids: CASSEQGDYGYTF. The CDR3 region has the DNA TGCGCCAGCAGCGAACAGGGGGACTATGGCTACACCTTC. V usage is TRBV4-1 and J usage is TRBJ1-2; 8 positions match TRBD1. Looked up from germline, CDR1 is MGHRA and CDR2 is YSYEKL. The CDR3 has 13 amino acids. V lost 5 bases to trimming and J lost 3 bases; unmatched junction nucleotides: 2.

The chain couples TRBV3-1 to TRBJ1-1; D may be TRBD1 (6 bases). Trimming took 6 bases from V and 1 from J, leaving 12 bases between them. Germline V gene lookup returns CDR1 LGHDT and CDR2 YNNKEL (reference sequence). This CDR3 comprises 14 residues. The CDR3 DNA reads TGTGCCAGCAGGCCGGGACACAAGAACACTGAAGCTTTCTTT. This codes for CASRPGHKNTEAFF.

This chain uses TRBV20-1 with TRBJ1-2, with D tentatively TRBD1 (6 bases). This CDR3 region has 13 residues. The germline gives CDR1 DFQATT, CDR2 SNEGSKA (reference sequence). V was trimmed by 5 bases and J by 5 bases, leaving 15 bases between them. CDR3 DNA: TGCAGTGCTCCCCCGGGACAAATATATGGCTACACCTTC. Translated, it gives CSAPPGQIYGYTF.

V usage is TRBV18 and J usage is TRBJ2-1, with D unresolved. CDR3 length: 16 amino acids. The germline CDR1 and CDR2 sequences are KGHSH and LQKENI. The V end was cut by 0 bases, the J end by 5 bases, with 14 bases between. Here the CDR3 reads CASSPPRTGPDNEQFF. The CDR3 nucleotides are TGTGCCAGCTCACCACCGCGGACGGGCCCCGACAATGAGCAGTTCTTC. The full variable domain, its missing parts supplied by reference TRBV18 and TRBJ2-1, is NAGVMQNPRHLVRRRGQEARLRCSPMKGHSHVYWYRQLPEEGLKFMVYLQKENIIDESGMPKERFSAEFPKEGPSILRIQQVVRGDSAAYFCASSPPRTGPDNEQFFGPGTRLTVL.

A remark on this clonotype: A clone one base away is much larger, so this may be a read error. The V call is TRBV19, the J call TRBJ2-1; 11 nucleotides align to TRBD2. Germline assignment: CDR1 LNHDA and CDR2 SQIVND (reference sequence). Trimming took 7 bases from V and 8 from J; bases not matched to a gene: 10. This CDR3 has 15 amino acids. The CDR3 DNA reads TGTGCCAGTAATCCCGCTAGCGGGGGGCAGGATGAGCAGTTCTTC. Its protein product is CASNPASGGQDEQFF.

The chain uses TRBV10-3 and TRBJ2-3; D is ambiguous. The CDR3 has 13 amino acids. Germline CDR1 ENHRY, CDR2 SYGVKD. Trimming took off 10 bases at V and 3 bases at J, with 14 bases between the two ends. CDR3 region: CARSDSRTDTQYF. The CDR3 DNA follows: TGTGCCAGATCGGATTCGCGGACAGATACGCAGTATTTT.